One sample yielded the 32 T cell receptor beta chains listed below, sequenced in a study of shared clonotypes between healthy human individuals. The table came from immunoSEQ multiplex PCR; TCRdb's copy has only in-frame clones and leaves some out. The sample consists of fewer than 3 million clones, 80% to 95% of them appearing once. The material sequenced was naive CD4+ T cells from PBMCs. Indicated subset: CD45RA+ positively selected. The receptors originated from a man between 18 and 29 years old in good health. Some clones in this sample may be carry-over from other donors' samples.

The V gene is TRBV10-3, the J gene TRBJ2-1; D gene uncertain. Trimming cost V 2 bases and J 5 bases, with 7 bases left between them. The CDR3 consists of 13 residues. The germline V gene encodes CDR1 ENHRY and CDR2 SYGVKD. CDR3 sequence (DNA): TGTGCCATCAGTGAGACCCCAGACAATGAGCAGTTCTTC. Translating gives CAISETPDNEQFF.

This chain links TRBV7-9 with TRBJ2-5, with 7 positions matching TRBD1. V gave up 5 bases and J gave up 0 bases; unmatched junction bases: 12. This CDR3 has 17 amino acids. Germline V gene sequence: CDR1 SEHNR, CDR2 FQNEAQ (reference sequence). The CDR3 is CASSPRPGQNNQETQYF. CDR3 nucleotides: TGTGCCAGCAGCCCTCGGCCGGGACAGAATAACCAAGAGACCCAGTACTTC.

This clone has more than one count but fewer than ten. V and J are TRBV10-1 and TRBJ1-3; D ambiguous. Germline CDR1 and CDR2: WNHNN and SYGVQD (reference sequence). V gave up 4 bases and J gave up 2 bases, with 12 bases separating them. This CDR3 comprises 15 residues. CDR3 sequence: CASSVGRSPGNTIYF. CDR3 nucleotide sequence: TGCGCCAGCAGTGTCGGCAGGAGTCCTGGAAACACCATATATTTT.

This rearrangement joins TRBV4-1 to TRBJ1-1; D call uncertain. The CDR3 is 15 amino acids. Per germline, CDR1 MGHRA and CDR2 YSYEKL. Trimming removed 4 bases from V and 3 bases from J, with 15 bases in between. The CDR3 here is CASSPLGRRDTEAFF. CDR3 nucleotide sequence: TGCGCCAGCAGCCCCCTCGGGCGTAGGGACACTGAAGCTTTCTTT.

The gene calls are TRBV5-4 and TRBJ2-7, with D uncertain. Germline loops: CDR1 SGHNT, CDR2 YYREEE (reference sequence). CDR3 length: 13 residues. The V end was cut by 0 bases, the J end by 6 bases, with 10 bases between. The CDR3 DNA follows: TGTGCCAGCAGCTTGGATTCCCTCGGCGAGCAGTACTTC. Protein product: CASSLDSLGEQYF.

The rearrangement links TRBV7-9 to TRBJ1-2; D perhaps matches TRBD1 (5 bases). CDR1 is SEHNR, CDR2 FQNEAQ, per germline (reference sequence). This CDR3 comprises 15 residues. V dropped 1 base and J dropped 8 bases, with 17 bases sitting between them. The CDR3 region has the DNA TGTGCCAGCAGCTTAGAAGGTCCGCAGGGAGTCGGCTACACCTTC. Protein product: CASSLEGPQGVGYTF.

The chain couples TRBV21-1 to TRBJ1-4; the table gives TRBD1 as D, unverified against the DNA. TRBV21-1 is classified as a pseudogene. The CDR3 consists of 15 residues. This CDR3 reads CASSKTKGPTQKLFF. CDR3 coding DNA: TGTGCCAGCAGCAAAACTAAGGGGCCGACTCAGAAACTGTTTTTT.

The rearrangement joins TRBV7-3 to TRBJ2-5, with 11 bases lining up with TRBD2. V trimming: 3 bases; J trimming: 4 bases; junction bases outside the gene matches: 4. The CDR3 loop spans 15 amino acids. Germline CDR1 and CDR2: SGHTA and FQGTGA. CDR3 sequence (DNA): TGTGCCAGCAGCTTTAGCGGGAGGGGCGGAGAGACCCAGTACTTC. Encoded protein: CASSFSGRGGETQYF. Based on the CDR3 plus reference TRBV7-3 and TRBJ2-5, the full variable domain is GAGVSQTPSNKVTEKGKYVELRCDPISGHTALYWYRQSLGQGPEFLIYFQGTGAADDSGLPNDRFFAVRPEGSVSTLKIQRTERGDSAVYLCASSFSGRGGETQYFGPGTRLLVL.

V usage is TRBV7-8 and J usage is TRBJ2-2; 7 bases line up with TRBD2. CDR3 length: 17 residues. The germline CDR1 and CDR2 sequences are SGHVS and FQNEAQ. The V and J ends lost 4 bases and 1 base, in that order; junction bases with no gene match: 9. The CDR3 DNA follows: TGTGCCAGCAGCTGGCCGCGGGGGACGGGGAACACCGGGGAGCTGTTTTTT. Translated, it gives CASSWPRGTGNTGELFF.

This clone was seen once. J is TRBJ2-3 and V is TRBV27, with D maybe TRBD2 (5 bases). CDR3 length equals 15 residues. The germline V and J ends were trimmed by 3 bases and 4 bases, with 14 bases remaining between them. Germline CDR1 MNHEY, CDR2 SMNVEV (reference sequence). The CDR3 spells CASSLFSVGPDTQYF. CDR3 bases: TGTGCCAGCAGTTTGTTTAGCGTAGGGCCAGATACGCAGTATTTT.

This clone came up a few times. This chain joins TRBV7-2 and TRBJ2-7, with TRBD2 matching over 8 bases. This CDR3 has 14 residues. Germline CDR1 reads SGHTA; CDR2 reads FQGNSA. V lost 5 bases to trimming and J lost 4 bases; unmatched junction nucleotides: 7. CDR3 bases: TGTGCCAGCAGCGCGAGCGGGAGTCGGTACGAGCAGTACTTC. Protein: CASSASGSRYEQYF.

The chain uses TRBV7-9 and TRBJ2-7; 9 nucleotides match TRBD2. The V gene end was trimmed by 5 bases and the J gene end by 5 bases; junction bases not matched to a gene: 16. Germline CDR1 and CDR2: SEHNR and FQNEAQ (reference sequence). There are 17 residues in the CDR3. The CDR3 nucleotides read TGTGCCAGCAGCGAAAGCGGGGGGCTAGGCTCCTTGAACGAGCAGTACTTC. Translated: CASSESGGLGSLNEQYF.

The chain combines TRBV28 with TRBJ2-7; a weak D match, TRBD1 (6 bases). The length of the CDR3 is 13 residues. Germline values: CDR1 MDHEN, CDR2 SYDVKM. V lost 6 bases and J lost 5, with 14 bases in between. This CDR3 is CASRGTGRDEQYF. Written as DNA, the CDR3 is TGTGCCAGCAGGGGAACAGGGCGCGACGAGCAGTACTTC.

The chain combines TRBV14 with TRBJ2-6; no clear D gene. From germline, CDR1 is SGHDN and CDR2 FVKESK. The CDR3 sequence is 16 residues long. V was shortened by 1 base and J by 4 bases, with 11 bases between the two germline ends. CDR3 DNA sequence: TGTGCCAGCAGCCAAGGTTGGGGTTCAGGGGCCAACGTCCTGACTTTC. Amino acids: CASSQGWGSGANVLTF.

This clone was picked up one time. This CDR3 is also generated by other DNA sequences in the sample. The chain links TRBV7-2 to TRBJ2-5; 7 bases agree with TRBD2. The CDR3 length is 14 residues. Germline trimming cut 1 base from V and 5 bases from J; bases unmatched to any gene: 4. Germline V gene data show CDR1 as SGHTA and CDR2 as FQGNSA. The CDR3 DNA reads as TGTGCCAGCAGCTTAGGCGGGGGAGGTGAGACCCAGTACTTC. Its protein product is CASSLGGGGETQYF.

The chain carries TRBV27 and TRBJ2-7; 12 positions match TRBD1. Trimming cost V 2 bases and J 6 bases; bases outside gene matches: 8. The V gene's germline CDR1 is MNHEY and CDR2 SMNVEV (reference sequence). The CDR3 has 16 amino acids. The CDR3 is CASSLQRDRGLREQYF. CDR3 coding DNA: TGTGCCAGCAGTTTACAGAGGGACAGGGGGCTACGCGAGCAGTACTTC.

This clone was found once. The rearrangement uses TRBV5-4 and TRBJ2-5, with TRBD2 matching 14 bases. Germline values: CDR1 SGHNT, CDR2 YYREEE (reference sequence). The CDR3 covers 15 residues. The junction had 3 bases not matched to a gene; V was cut back by 3 bases and J by 5 bases. The CDR3 nucleotides read TGTGCCAGCAGCTCGAGGACTAGCGGGAGGGAGACCCAGTACTTC. Translated: CASSSRTSGRETQYF.

The V gene is TRBV12-5, the J gene TRBJ2-3, with 13 bases lining up with TRBD2. CDR1 and CDR2 (germline): LGHNT, FRNRAP. V shed 6 bases, J shed 4 bases, and the junction held 7 bases outside the gene matches. This CDR3 has 16 amino acids. This CDR3 is CASGPGLAGEADTQYF. The CDR3, as DNA: TGTGCTAGTGGCCCTGGACTAGCGGGAGAGGCAGATACGCAGTATTTT.

This clone appeared a single time. The J gene is TRBJ2-6, the V gene TRBV14; TRBD1 aligns across 9 bases. The trim removed 5 bases at V and 0 bases at J, leaving 8 bases unmatched. This CDR3 comprises 18 residues. The germline V gene has CDR1 SGHDN and CDR2 FVKESK. In DNA, the CDR3 is TGTGCCAGCAGCTTGCAACCGGGACAGGGCTCTGGGGCCAACGTCCTGACTTTC. Translated, it gives CASSLQPGQGSGANVLTF. The full variable domain, completed using reference TRBV14 and TRBJ2-6, is EAGVTQFPSHSVIEKGQTVTLRCDPISGHDNLYWYRRVMGKEIKFLLHFVKESKQDESGMPNNRFLAERTGGTYSTLKVQPAELEDSGVYFCASSLQPGQGSGANVLTFGAGSRLTVL.

A single count supports this clone. The chain uses TRBV18 and TRBJ2-1; D is undetermined. The CDR3 consists of 12 residues. V was cut by 4 bases and J by 9 bases, with 10 bases left in between. The germline CDR1 and CDR2 sequences are KGHSH and LQKENI. The CDR3 reads CASSRSGGEQFF. Written as DNA, the CDR3 is TGTGCCAGCTCACGTAGTGGCGGTGAGCAGTTCTTC.

The rearrangement links TRBV5-1 to TRBJ2-5; D uncertain. Germline CDR1 reads SGHRS; CDR2 reads YFSETQ. There are 15 residues in the CDR3. V lost 1 base, J lost 1 base, and 11 bases lay in between. DNA of the CDR3: TGCGCCAGCAGCTTGAGCGTCGGAGCCCAAGAGACCCAGTACTTC. This encodes CASSLSVGAQETQYF.

V usage is TRBV4-2 and J usage is TRBJ2-4; perhaps TRBD2 as D (5 bases). The CDR3 spans 14 residues. The germline gives CDR1 LGHNA, CDR2 YNFKEQ. Between the trimmed V and J ends, which lost 4 bases and 6 bases, there was a span of 13 bases. The CDR3 DNA follows: TGTGCCAGCAGCCCCGATTCGGCGGGAAACATTCAGTACTTC. Its translation is CASSPDSAGNIQYF.

This clone showed up just once. V and J are TRBV4-1 and TRBJ2-3; 10 positions match TRBD2. Germline-derived CDR1 and CDR2 are MGHRA and YSYEKL. The CDR3 length is 18 residues. With V trimmed by 0 bases and J by 4 bases, 10 bases remained unmatched. CDR3 nucleotides: TGCGCCAGCAGCCAAGAGGCTAGCGGGAGTTTAAGCGCAGATACGCAGTATTTT. It translates to CASSQEASGSLSADTQYF.

This chain uses TRBV2 with TRBJ2-7; D unresolved. The germline V and J ends were trimmed by 6 bases and 2 bases, with 8 bases remaining between them. The germline V gene encodes CDR1 SNHLY and CDR2 FYNNEI. The CDR3 runs to 12 residues. CDR3 sequence (DNA): TGTGCCAGCAGGGAGAATACCTACGAGCAGTACTTC. Amino acids: CASRENTYEQYF.

V gene TRBV9 combines with J gene TRBJ1-4; 8 positions agree with TRBD1. From germline, CDR1 is SGDLS and CDR2 YYNGEE. With V trimmed by 2 bases and J by 7 bases, 10 bases remained unmatched. The CDR3 is made up of 16 amino acids. The CDR3 sequence is CASSVSPQGGVEKLFF. The CDR3 region has the DNA TGTGCCAGCAGCGTGTCCCCACAGGGGGGGGTTGAAAAACTGTTTTTT.

The V and J genes are TRBV11-2 and TRBJ2-3; no reliable D call. The CDR3 is 15 residues long. The V and J ends lost 5 bases and 6 bases respectively, with 18 bases between them. Germline assignment: CDR1 SGHAT and CDR2 FQNNGV. The CDR3 region is CASSLGQVAEDTQYF. As DNA, the CDR3 is TGTGCCAGCAGCCTAGGCCAGGTGGCGGAGGATACGCAGTATTTT.

This chain uses TRBV9 with TRBJ1-1, with 12 nucleotides matching TRBD1. Looked up from germline, CDR1 is SGDLS and CDR2 is YYNGEE. After removal of 2 bases from V and 0 bases from J, the junction contained 11 bases not matched to a gene. The length of the CDR3 is 19 residues. The CDR3 reads CASSVGLGQGAFMNTEAFF. Here the CDR3 DNA reads TGTGCCAGCAGCGTCGGTCTGGGACAGGGGGCTTTCATGAACACTGAAGCTTTCTTT.

The rearrangement uses TRBV4-3 and TRBJ2-5; weak D call: TRBD1 (5 bases). Germline V gene data show CDR1 as LGHNA and CDR2 as YSLEER. The CDR3 has 15 residues. V shed 0 bases and J shed 5 bases, with 13 bases lying between them. The CDR3 coding sequence is TGCGCCAGCAGCCAAGATAACGGACAACGCGAGACCCAGTACTTC. It is translated as CASSQDNGQRETQYF.

The chain has TRBV5-1 and TRBJ2-5; 9 positions agree with TRBD2. Germline V lookup: CDR1 SGHRS, CDR2 YFSETQ. With 0 bases clipped from V and 1 base from J, the junction kept 7 bases outside the gene matches. This CDR3 is 17 amino acids long. CDR3 nucleotides: TGCGCCAGCAGCTTGGCCGAGGGACTAGCAAGCCAAGAGACCCAGTACTTC. Protein product: CASSLAEGLASQETQYF.

To note about this clone: Sequence at one end of the junction differs from germline and may be a read error. This chain uses TRBV27 with TRBJ2-1; TRBD2 agrees at 8 bases. Germline CDR1 MNHEY, CDR2 SMNVEV (reference sequence). The CDR3 contains 13 residues. The CDR3 DNA is TGTGCCAGCAGTTTATTACCCGCGGGAGGACTGCTCTTC. It specifies CASSLLPAGGLLF.

This clone occurred once. The CDR3 DNA reads TGCGCCAGCAGCCAAGAGTGGGGAGGGGTGGGCGAGCAGTACTTC. Its protein is CASSQEWGGVGEQYF. J is TRBJ2-7 and V is TRBV4-1; 7 bases are shared with TRBD2. Germline V CDR1 and CDR2: MGHRA, YSYEKL. V shed 0 bases and J 6 bases; nucleotides not matched to a gene: 8. This CDR3 contains 15 residues.

The rearrangement links TRBV5-6 to TRBJ1-2; 8 bases fit TRBD1. CDR1 and CDR2 (germline): SGHDT, YYEEEE. This CDR3 has 15 amino acids. Losses at the gene ends were 4 bases for V and 5 bases for J; bases not matched to a gene: 10. The CDR3 reads CASSPDRGAGYGYTF. CDR3 in DNA: TGTGCCAGCAGCCCAGACAGGGGCGCTGGGTATGGCTACACCTTC.